This T cell receptor beta chain was captured in a study of blood T cell repertoires in COVID-19. About the research overall: Collection of acute and convalescent COVID-19 samples took place in the United States, Italy and Spain.

In the study's own analysis: Estimates of nucleated cell counts were drawn from the amplification of reference gene primers. TCRdb keeps only in-frame clones here, not all; method: immunoSEQ multiplex PCR. For V, J and clone size, that table is used; D and trimming come from the DNA. The sample consists of about 150,000 clones, under 80% of them appearing once. J was trimmed by 6 bases and V by 1 base; bases with no gene match: 7. The CDR3 is 15 amino acids. Germline CDR1 reads MGHRA; CDR2 reads YSYEKL. The chain combines TRBV4-1 with TRBJ2-7, with TRBD2 matching 9 bases. Sequenced input: peripheral blood. The sequence was obtained from a man aged 55 to 70 with acute or convalescent COVID-19. CDR3 DNA sequence: TGCGCCAGCAGCCAAGGGTCAGCGGGAGGATCCGAGCAGTACTTC. This translates into CASSQGSAGGSEQYF.